This is a list of T cell receptor beta chains from one sample in a study of cytomegalovirus exposure and HLA in healthy donors. Assay used: immunoSEQ multiplex PCR; TCRdb lists only in-frame clones, some missing. The data show around 250,000 clones, approximately 82% seen once. Input material: PBMCs. The origin of the receptors is a woman aged 60 to 75 in good health and CMV-seropositive. CDR3s include the opening cysteine and the closing phenylalanine or tryptophan. D genes are given only for firm matches.

V: TRBV2
J: TRBJ2-7
D: -
length: 11
CDR3: CASSGLNEQYF

V: TRBV18
J: TRBJ1-3
D: TRBD1
length: 15
CDR3: CASSTSTGVGNTIYF

V: TRBV7-5
J: TRBJ1-2
D: -
length: 18
CDR3: CVRSLVRAGGASHYGYTF

V: TRBV2
J: TRBJ2-1
D: TRBD1
length: 13
CDR3: CASSEVGTGQGLF

V: TRBV19
J: TRBJ1-5
D: -
length: 15
CDR3: CASTLPGAGDQPQHF

V: TRBV15
J: TRBJ2-2
D: TRBD2
length: 16
CDR3: CATSRGWTSIAGELFF

V: TRBV4-2
J: TRBJ1-2
D: TRBD1
length: 18
CDR3: CASSQDSPRQGVNYGYTF

V: TRBV28
J: TRBJ1-2
D: TRBD1
length: 13
CDR3: CASMGQGIYGYTF

V: TRBV7-9
J: TRBJ1-5
D: -
length: 15
CDR3: CASSSGLGVNQPQHF

V: TRBV11-2
J: TRBJ2-3
D: TRBD2
length: 15
CDR3: CASSSGLAGTDTQYF

V: TRBV6-6
J: TRBJ1-1
D: -
length: 15
CDR3: CASTLSRRGSTEAFF

V: TRBV19
J: TRBJ2-7
D: TRBD2
length: 15
CDR3: CASSPPGLAGREQYF

V: TRBV19
J: TRBJ1-5
D: -
length: 14
CDR3: CASSIRDNNQPQHF

V: TRBV18
J: TRBJ2-3
D: -
length: 17
CDR3: CASSPWLRTEGTDTQYF

V: TRBV28
J: TRBJ2-3
D: -
length: 17
CDR3: CASSLYPSGLGTDTQYF

V: TRBV10-3
J: TRBJ2-1
D: TRBD2
length: 17
CDR3: CAISETSGPSSYNEQFF

V: TRBV27
J: TRBJ2-2
D: -
length: 15
CDR3: CASSLVPQNTGELFF

V: TRBV4-1
J: TRBJ2-7
D: -
length: 14
CDR3: CASSQLRGEYEQYF

V: TRBV4-2
J: TRBJ2-1
D: -
length: 16
CDR3: CASSRPEAVYYNEQFF

V: TRBV10-3
J: TRBJ2-1
D: -
length: 17
CDR3: CAISSTKVIEQGNEQFF

V: TRBV4-2
J: TRBJ1-4
D: TRBD1
length: 15
CDR3: CASSATGQDNEKLFF

V: TRBV6-4
J: TRBJ2-7
D: -
length: 16
CDR3: CASRRNGNPSSYEQYF

V: TRBV5-1
J: TRBJ1-6
D: -
length: 15
CDR3: CASSRGLPYNSPLHF

V: TRBV7-3
J: TRBJ2-2
D: -
length: 16
CDR3: CASSLTRRVNTGELFF

V: TRBV30
J: TRBJ1-1
D: TRBD1
length: 15
CDR3: CAWRDRNRGRTEAFF

V: TRBV13
J: TRBJ2-7
D: -
length: 17
CDR3: CASSSSAPGRGSYEQYF

V: TRBV11-3
J: TRBJ2-6
D: -
length: 19
CDR3: CASSLPFRTDRSGANVLTF

V: TRBV6-6
J: TRBJ2-2
D: -
length: 14
CDR3: CASSYSAATGELFF

V: TRBV27
J: TRBJ1-2
D: TRBD1
length: 16
CDR3: CASSFKDRGLLGGYTF

V: TRBV9
J: TRBJ1-2
D: TRBD1
length: 16
CDR3: CASSVRQGSSLAGYTF

V: TRBV9
J: TRBJ2-1
D: -
length: 15
CDR3: CASSVHHSSYNEQFF

V: TRBV7-3
J: TRBJ2-5
D: -
length: 16
CDR3: CASSLRGKALGETQYF

V: TRBV5-1
J: TRBJ2-7
D: TRBD1
length: 12
CDR3: CASSGDRYEQYF

V: TRBV7-3
J: TRBJ1-2
D: TRBD1
length: 16
CDR3: CASSLTATGGDYGYTF

V: TRBV5-1
J: TRBJ2-1
D: -
length: 15
CDR3: CASSLGQVNYNEQFF

V: TRBV5-1
J: TRBJ2-2
D: TRBD1
length: 15
CDR3: CASSRMGQGTGELFF

V: TRBV6-6
J: TRBJ1-1
D: -
length: 13
CDR3: CASSRYRDTEAFF

V: TRBV18
J: TRBJ1-1
D: -
length: 14
CDR3: CASSLQGTNTEAFF

V: TRBV7-9
J: TRBJ1-1
D: -
length: 15
CDR3: CASSLAGWQGTEVFF

V: TRBV12-2
J: TRBJ2-1
D: -
length: 20
CDR3: CASRLEPPPQGTSGIDGQFF

V: TRBV5-1
J: TRBJ1-3
D: TRBD1
length: 17
CDR3: CASSLGTGTVSGNTIYF

V: TRBV23-1
J: TRBJ2-1
D: TRBD1
length: 19
CDR3: CASSQRTGLRFCSYNEQFF

V: TRBV29-1
J: TRBJ2-7
D: -
length: 14
CDR3: CSVVQGGPDKEQYF

V: TRBV5-1
J: TRBJ2-5
D: TRBD1
length: 14
CDR3: CASSTGQGAETQYF

V: TRBV5-1
J: -
D: -
length: 13
CDR3: CASSLGGGYEQYF

V: TRBV19
J: TRBJ2-2
D: TRBD2
length: 16
CDR3: CASMGGRAYGTGELFF

V: TRBV5-1
J: TRBJ2-1
D: TRBD2
length: 16
CDR3: CASSLERGRAYNEQFF

V: TRBV6-7
J: TRBJ1-1
D: TRBD1
length: 16
CDR3: CASSYSGQGGWTEAFF

V: TRBV7-6
J: TRBJ2-2
D: -
length: 15
CDR3: CAGSLVTSWTGELFF

V: TRBV4-2
J: TRBJ2-3
D: TRBD1
length: 18
CDR3: CASSPTGTGTGETDTQYF

V: TRBV25-1
J: TRBJ2-2
D: TRBD2
length: 16
CDR3: CASSERGGLGTGELFF

V: TRBV6-1
J: TRBJ2-7
D: TRBD2
length: 15
CDR3: CASSEGGGQPYEQYF

V: TRBV2
J: TRBJ2-2
D: TRBD1
length: 16
CDR3: CASSSPGTVGTGELFF

V: TRBV6-1
J: TRBJ1-4
D: TRBD1
length: 14
CDR3: CASSKGGADEKLFF

V: TRBV7-9
J: TRBJ2-7
D: TRBD1
length: 14
CDR3: CASSRGTGGYEQYF